Below, 20 T cell receptor beta chains from the same sample are listed, as sequenced in a study of molecular identifiers for immune sequencing clone quantification. Via MiXCR, TCRdb re-called the PCR reads, giving one row per CDR3 protein. The data contain around 480,000 distinct CDR3 sequences, roughly 26% of them singletons. What was sequenced was naive CD8+ T cells from blood, with Jurkat cell RNA spiked in. As for subset: FACS-sorted CD8+CD4-CCR7+CD45RA+ naive T cells. Receptors were obtained from a human donor in good health. Some libraries in this study had Jurkat cell RNA spiked in.

The chain joins TRBV5-1 to TRBJ2-2, with 10 bases identical to TRBD2. The CDR3 loop spans 17 amino acids. Germline V CDR1 and CDR2: SGHRS, YFSETQ. J was trimmed by 2 bases and V by 6 bases; bases with no gene match: 10. This chain's CDR3 is CASTNLGLAENTGELFF. The CDR3 bases are TGCGCCAGCACTAACCTCGGACTAGCGGAAAACACCGGGGAGCTGTTTTTT.

This clonotype was counted once. A clone one base away is much larger, so this may be a read error. The conserved final phenylalanine or tryptophan is absent from the CDR3, which likely points to a read error. Here the CDR3 reads CASSLEASGDEQYS. DNA of the CDR3: TGCGCCAGCAGCTTGGAAGCCTCAGGGGACGAGCAGTACTCC. This chain links TRBV5-1 with TRBJ2-7, with a weak D call TRBD1 (6 bases). CDR1 and CDR2 (germline): SGHRS, YFSETQ. CDR3 length: 14 amino acids. The V gene lost 0 bases and the J gene lost 5 bases, with 12 bases spanning the gap.

The sample holds many counts of this clonotype. The chain uses TRBV28 and TRBJ2-1; 14 nucleotides line up with TRBD2. CDR3 length: 19 amino acids. Germline trimming cut 4 bases from V and 1 base from J; bases unmatched to any gene: 9. Germline values: CDR1 MDHEN, CDR2 SYDVKM. CDR3 coding DNA: TGTGCCAGCAGTTCCTCGACTAGCGGGAGGGCCGGTTCCTACAATGAGCAGTTCTTC. Translated, it gives CASSSSTSGRAGSYNEQFF.

This clonotype was detected only a few times. The J gene is TRBJ2-2, the V gene TRBV7-3, with D maybe TRBD2 (6 bases). The CDR3 sequence is 15 residues long. Germline assignment: CDR1 SGHTA and CDR2 FQGTGA. Trimming pared 3 bases from V and 7 bases from J, leaving 15 bases between. In DNA form, the CDR3 reads TGTGCCAGCAGCTTCAGCTTGTCTAGCGACGGGGAGCTGTTTTTT. This codes for CASSFSLSSDGELFF.

In its sample, this clonotype was seen a few times. This chain connects TRBV4-2 to TRBJ1-3; perhaps TRBD1 as D (6 bases). The CDR3 covers 15 residues. Trimming took 4 bases from V and 4 from J, leaving 14 bases between them. CDR1 and CDR2 (germline): LGHNA, YNFKEQ. DNA for the CDR3: TGTGCCAGCAGCCCATCAGGGGCTCCCGGAAACACCATATATTTT. Translated: CASSPSGAPGNTIYF.

This clonotype was counted many times. This chain uses TRBV28 with TRBJ1-1; 8 bases agree with TRBD1. The V gene's germline CDR1 is MDHEN and CDR2 SYDVKM. V dropped 1 base and J dropped 11; count of bases not matched to a gene: 6. The CDR3 is 13 amino acids. The CDR3 loop reads CASSLLQGVGAFF. CDR3 DNA: TGTGCCAGCAGTTTATTACAGGGGGTTGGGGCTTTCTTT.

Concerning this clonotype itself: Given the absence of the conserved phenylalanine or tryptophan at the CDR3 end, a read error is likely. This chain uses TRBV12-3 or TRBV12-4 with TRBJ2-3; D not resolved. The CDR3 totals 11 residues. The CDR3 loop is CASSWRDMQYL. The CDR3 DNA is TGTGCCAGCAGCTGGCGAGATATGCAGTATTTA.

This chain joins TRBV12-3 or TRBV12-4 and TRBJ1-5, with D tentatively TRBD1 (5 bases). V was trimmed by 6 bases and J by 1 base, leaving 13 bases between them. The CDR3 spans 15 residues. Written as DNA, the CDR3 is TGTGCCAGCAGCCCGGGGACCTCCAGCAATCAGCCCCAGCATTTT. Translating it yields CASSPGTSSNQPQHF.

This clonotype was observed a handful of times. The V and J genes are TRBV4-1 and TRBJ2-7; perhaps TRBD1 as D (5 bases). Per the germline V gene, CDR1 is MGHRA and CDR2 is YSYEKL. CDR3 size: 14 residues. The germline V and J ends were trimmed by 2 bases and 4 bases, with 12 bases remaining between them. The CDR3 reads CASSQKKTDYEQYF. CDR3 nucleotides: TGCGCCAGCAGCCAAAAGAAGACAGATTACGAGCAGTACTTC.

The chain employs TRBV7-2 and TRBJ2-7; D call uncertain. This CDR3 region has 13 residues. Germline values: CDR1 SGHTA, CDR2 FQGNSA. The germline V and J ends were trimmed by 5 bases and 3 bases, with 11 bases remaining between them. CDR3 sequence reads: CASSSHGVYEQYF. In nucleotides, the CDR3 is TGTGCCAGCAGCAGCCATGGTGTCTACGAGCAGTACTTC.

This clonotype showed up many times. This rearrangement joins TRBV5-4 to TRBJ1-3; D gene unclear. CDR3 length: 12 residues. Trimming shortened V by 4 bases and J by 6 bases, and 8 bases separated the two germline ends. The germline gives CDR1 SGHNT, CDR2 YYREEE (reference sequence). The CDR3 DNA reads as TGTGCCAGCAGCGACACCGCAAACACCATATATTTT. Protein product: CASSDTANTIYF. The entire variable domain, with the rest obtained from reference TRBV5-4 and TRBJ1-3, is as follows: ETGVTQSPTHLIKTRGQQVTLRCSSQSGHNTVSWYQQALGQGPQFIFQYYREEENGRGNFPPRFSGLQFPNYSSELNVNALELDDSALYLCASSDTANTIYFGEGSWLTVV.

This clonotype was seen many times. This chain links TRBV11-2 with TRBJ2-1; possibly TRBD2 for D (5 bases). The CDR3 runs 13 residues. Germline V CDR1 and CDR2: SGHAT, FQNNGV. V lost 5 bases and J lost 7, with 12 bases in between. CDR3 in DNA: TGTGCCAGCAGCATTGGACTGACGAATGAGCAGTTCTTC. This encodes CASSIGLTNEQFF.

This clonotype has a handful of counts. The V and J genes are TRBV4-3 and TRBJ1-2, with a possible D match to TRBD1 (5 bases). Germline-derived CDR1 and CDR2 are LGHNA and YSLEER. Deletions cut 0 bases from V and 5 bases from J, with 10 bases between. This CDR3 is built from 14 residues. The CDR3 region has the DNA TGCGCCAGCAGCCAAGATTTAGGGGTTTATGGCTACACCTTC. Protein: CASSQDLGVYGYTF.

This clonotype was observed a handful of times. One end of the junction is discordant with germline, which a read error may explain. The rearrangement links TRBV5-3 to TRBJ1-2; the match to TRBD1 covers 7 bases. TRBV5-3 is an ORF, and what it does is uncertain. CDR3 length equals 15 residues. The CDR3 region is CASSSGTADNYGYTF. The CDR3, as DNA: TGTGCCAGCAGCTCCGGGACAGCCGATAACTATGGCTACACCTTC.

The rearrangement uses TRBV20-1 and TRBJ2-7; TRBD2 matches at 7 bases. The CDR3 consists of 13 residues. The junction had 4 bases not matched to a gene; V was cut back by 2 bases and J by 3 bases. In germline, CDR1 is DFQATT, CDR2 SNEGSKA (reference sequence). For the CDR3, the DNA is TGCAGTGCTAGATTGGGGGGGAGCTACGAGCAGTACTTC. Protein: CSARLGGSYEQYF.

The J gene is TRBJ2-7, the V gene TRBV4-3; D ambiguous. Trimming removed 4 bases from V and 1 base from J, with 17 bases in between. Germline CDR1 is LGHNA and CDR2 is YSLEER. The CDR3 length is 16 residues. The CDR3 here is CASSPAGLTGSYEQYF. CDR3 in DNA: TGCGCCAGCAGCCCTGCCGGGCTAACCGGGTCCTACGAGCAGTACTTC.

V usage is TRBV7-9 and J usage is TRBJ2-2; TRBD1 aligns across 9 bases. Germline assignment: CDR1 SEHNR and CDR2 FQNEAQ (reference sequence). The CDR3 extends over 21 amino acids. V gave up 5 bases and J gave up 0 bases; unmatched junction bases: 19. CDR3 protein: CASSPTRDRAWTDSNTGELFF. CDR3 in DNA: TGTGCCAGCAGCCCCACACGGGACAGGGCCTGGACCGACTCGAACACCGGGGAGCTGTTTTTT.

On this clonotype itself: This CDR3 fails to terminate in the conserved phenylalanine or tryptophan, so it likely reflects a read error. V usage is TRBV28 and J usage is TRBJ2-1; D perhaps matches TRBD2 (5 bases). Germline V lookup: CDR1 MDHEN, CDR2 SYDVKM. The CDR3 consists of 15 residues. The V end lost 5 bases, the J end lost 7 bases, and 18 bases lay between the germline ends. CDR3 bases: TGTGCCAGCAGTCCTGGTCGGAAGGAGGTTAATGAGCAGTTCTCC. It yields the protein CASSPGRKEVNEQFS.

This clonotype was seen more than once but under ten times. The rearrangement joins TRBV6-5 to TRBJ2-3; TRBD2 matches at 8 bases. Germline CDR1 and CDR2: MNHEY and SVGAGI. V was clipped by 5 bases and J by 6 bases; unmatched bases: 10. This CDR3 region has 15 residues. In DNA, the CDR3 is TGTGCCAGCAGTAACCGGGGGGGATTCTCCGATACGCAGTATTTT. This translates into CASSNRGGFSDTQYF.

The rearrangement links TRBV3-2 to TRBJ1-5. TRBV3-2 is listed as a pseudogene. This CDR3 has 12 residues. The CDR3 here is CASSQSDQPQHF. DNA for the CDR3: TGTGCCAGCAGCCAGAGTGATCAGCCCCAGCATTTT.